This entry features one T cell receptor (beta chain) sequence. This clonotype was counted a few times. What antigen it recognizes has not been identified. Base qualities are not provided; no much larger clone lies one nucleotide away. Every donor was a healthy Caucasian. To prepare the library, 5' RACE was applied. Sequencing relied on an Illumina HiSeq 2000. A universal primer binding site was added through template switching, and the final cDNA carried a unique molecular identifier so that TCR cDNA molecules could be counted accurately. Specific primers in the conserved constant-segment region were used to synthesize first-strand cDNA for TCR alpha and beta chains. To control for contamination, every cDNA library carried two barcodes: a SMART-Mk sample barcode plus Illumina barcodes. TruSeq adapter sequences along with Illumina sample barcodes were introduced in two successive PCR steps. Sequencing of the TCR alpha and beta cDNA libraries was done on the Illumina HiSeq platform using custom primers. The authors processed their data as follows. Raw reads were processed with MiGEC to extract unique molecular identifiers, and MiXCR was used to determine CDR3 positions. Recombination models were inferred per individual with the repgenHMM and IGoR tools using an EM algorithm. Shared clonotype analysis was performed with the tcR package in R, normalizing sharing by the product of cloneset sizes. To study raw recombination without the effects of thymic and clonal selection, out-of-frame nonproductive sequences were analyzed. The public reads were run again by TCRdb, first through fastp at Q25 and then through MiXCR, and only productive beta chains were kept. All rows with the same CDR3 protein become a single entry with the most common DNA and genes. TCRdb's processing, not the study's, gives the V and J calls here. The sample records 1.5 million to 2 million distinct CDR3 sequences, about 31% of which are singletons. Under 0.35% of the sample goes to the ten largest clones.

The data derive from a study of identical twins (dated by TCRdb to about 2016). Background on the whole study: The study deep-sequenced TCR alpha and beta repertoires from monozygotic twins, unrelated adults of various ages and cord blood to test whether fetal clonotypes persist. To rule out contamination, replicate twin experiments were performed at different times with different library preparation protocols. General study outcomes and caveats: Conclusions relied on cross-sectional statistical analysis, since the same donors could not be followed over many years. Zero-insertion analyses could be partly confounded by invariant T cells such as MAIT and iNKT, although diverse VJ usage argued against such confounding for most clonotypes. Recombination models systematically underestimated out-of-frame TCR alpha sharing in monozygotic twins but agreed with sharing between unrelated individuals. Compared with coincidental sharing between unrelated individuals, out-of-frame TCR alpha sequences shared between twins showed an excess of sequences with low generation probability. Fewer insertions were carried by abundant cord blood beta clonotypes; a weaker similar trend was observed in young adult naive repertoires, while no such trend was observed in memory repertoires. In beta out-of-frame sequences, excess twin sharing was weaker, because having fewer shared sequences lowered the signal-to-noise ratio.

CDR1 KGHSH and CDR2 LQKENI were looked up in the germline V gene. V loses 0 bases, J loses 5 bases, and the germline ends lie 6 bases apart. Spanning cysteine to phenylalanine, the CDR3 consists of 13 amino acids. The only DNA kept is the CDR3, 39 bases in frame from the first base. Rearrangement joined TRBV18 to TRBJ2-3, and possibly TRBD2, on 6 matching bases. The sample was cord blood. This TCR derives from a newborn girl in good health. The bases read TGTGCCAGCTCACCACCGACTAGAGATACGCAGTATTTT. This yields the protein CASSPPTRDTQYF.